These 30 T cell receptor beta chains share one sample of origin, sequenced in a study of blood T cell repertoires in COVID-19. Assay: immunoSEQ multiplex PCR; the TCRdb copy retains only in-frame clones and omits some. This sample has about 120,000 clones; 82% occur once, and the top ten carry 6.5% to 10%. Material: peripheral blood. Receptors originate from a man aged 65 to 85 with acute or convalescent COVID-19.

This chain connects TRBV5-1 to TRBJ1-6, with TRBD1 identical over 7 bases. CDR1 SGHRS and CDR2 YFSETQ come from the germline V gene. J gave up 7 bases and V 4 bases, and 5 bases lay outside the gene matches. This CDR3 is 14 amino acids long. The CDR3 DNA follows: TGCGCCAGCAGCCCCCGGGACAGAAATTCACCCCTCCACTTT. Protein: CASSPRDRNSPLHF.

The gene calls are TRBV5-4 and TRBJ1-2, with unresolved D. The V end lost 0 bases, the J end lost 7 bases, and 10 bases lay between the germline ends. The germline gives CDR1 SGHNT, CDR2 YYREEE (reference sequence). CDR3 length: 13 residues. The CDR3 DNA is TGTGCCAGCAGCTTGGCCGAGGAGTCTGGCTACACCTTC. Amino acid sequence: CASSLAEESGYTF.

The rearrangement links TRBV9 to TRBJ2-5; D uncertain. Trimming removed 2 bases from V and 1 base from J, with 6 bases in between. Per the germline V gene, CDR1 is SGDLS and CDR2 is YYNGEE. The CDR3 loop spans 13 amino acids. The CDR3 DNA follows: TGTGCCAGCAGCGTCGGTTTCCAAGAGACCCAGTACTTC. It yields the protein CASSVGFQETQYF.

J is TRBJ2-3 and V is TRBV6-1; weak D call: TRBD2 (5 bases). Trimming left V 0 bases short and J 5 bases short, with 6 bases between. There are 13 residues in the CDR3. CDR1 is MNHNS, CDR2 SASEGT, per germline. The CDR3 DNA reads TGTGCCAGCAGTGAAGCCCGGGGAGATACGCAGTATTTT. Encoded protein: CASSEARGDTQYF.

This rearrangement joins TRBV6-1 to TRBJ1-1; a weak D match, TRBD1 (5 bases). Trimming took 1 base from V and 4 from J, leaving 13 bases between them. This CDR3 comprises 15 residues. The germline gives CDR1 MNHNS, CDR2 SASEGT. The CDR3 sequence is CASSEVFGGGTEAFF. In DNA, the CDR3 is TGTGCCAGCAGTGAAGTATTCGGGGGTGGCACTGAAGCTTTCTTT.

This CDR3 is CSVEGGGDTYNEQFF. The CDR3 nucleotides are TGCAGCGTTGAAGGCGGGGGGGACACCTACAATGAGCAGTTCTTC. The rearrangement links TRBV29-1 to TRBJ2-1; 9 bases fit TRBD2. Germline V gene lookup returns CDR1 SQVTM and CDR2 ANQGSEA. This CDR3 region has 15 residues. V shed 1 base, J shed 2 bases, and the junction held 3 bases outside the gene matches.

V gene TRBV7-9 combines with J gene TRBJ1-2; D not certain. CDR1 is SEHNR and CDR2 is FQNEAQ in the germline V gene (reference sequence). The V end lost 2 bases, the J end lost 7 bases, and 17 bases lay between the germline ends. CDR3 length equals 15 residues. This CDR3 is CASSLRLGAERGYTF. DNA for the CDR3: TGTGCCAGCAGCTTAAGATTGGGTGCTGAGCGTGGCTACACCTTC. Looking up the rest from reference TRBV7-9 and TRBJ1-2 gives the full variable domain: DTGVSQNPRHKITKRGQNVTFRCDPISEHNRLYWYRQTLGQGPEFLTYFQNEAQLEKSRLLSDRFSAERPKGSFSTLEIQRTEQGDSAMYLCASSLRLGAERGYTFGSGTRLTVV.

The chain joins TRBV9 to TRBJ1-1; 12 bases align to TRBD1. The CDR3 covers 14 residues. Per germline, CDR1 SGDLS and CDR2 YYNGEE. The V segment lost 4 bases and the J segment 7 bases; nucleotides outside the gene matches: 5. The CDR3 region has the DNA TGTGCCAGCAGCCCTGGGACAGGGGGCGGTGAAGCTTTCTTT. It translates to CASSPGTGGGEAFF.

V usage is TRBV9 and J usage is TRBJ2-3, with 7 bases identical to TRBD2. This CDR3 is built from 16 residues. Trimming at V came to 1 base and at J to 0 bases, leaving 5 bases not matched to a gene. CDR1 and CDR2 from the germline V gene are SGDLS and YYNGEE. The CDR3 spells CASSVRWEGSTDTQYF. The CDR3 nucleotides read TGTGCCAGCAGCGTAAGGTGGGAGGGCAGCACAGATACGCAGTATTTT.

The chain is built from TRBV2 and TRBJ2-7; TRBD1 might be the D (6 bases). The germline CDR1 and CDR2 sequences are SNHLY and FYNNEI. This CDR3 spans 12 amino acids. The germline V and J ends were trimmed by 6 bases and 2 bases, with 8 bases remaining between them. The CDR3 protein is CASRQGTYEQYF. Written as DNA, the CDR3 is TGTGCCAGCAGGCAGGGGACCTACGAGCAGTACTTC.

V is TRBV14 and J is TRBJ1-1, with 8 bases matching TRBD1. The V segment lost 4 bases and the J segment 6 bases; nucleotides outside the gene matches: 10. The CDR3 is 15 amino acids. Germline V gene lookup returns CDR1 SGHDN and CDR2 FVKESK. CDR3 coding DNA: TGTGCCAGCAGCCGCCCAACAGGGGGTTTCGCTGAAGCTTTCTTT. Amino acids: CASSRPTGGFAEAFF.

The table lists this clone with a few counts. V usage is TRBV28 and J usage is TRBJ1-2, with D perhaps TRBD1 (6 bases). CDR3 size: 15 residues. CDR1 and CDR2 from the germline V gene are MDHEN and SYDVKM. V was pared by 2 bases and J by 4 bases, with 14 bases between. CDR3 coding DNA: TGTGCCAGCAGTTTAGGGTCGGGACAAGCCTATGGCTACACCTTC. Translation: CASSLGSGQAYGYTF.

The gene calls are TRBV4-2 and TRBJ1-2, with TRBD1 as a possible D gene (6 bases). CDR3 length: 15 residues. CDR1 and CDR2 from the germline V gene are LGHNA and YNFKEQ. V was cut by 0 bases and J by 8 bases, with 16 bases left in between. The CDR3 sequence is CASSQDSTGNGGYTF. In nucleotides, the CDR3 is TGTGCCAGCAGCCAAGATTCTACAGGGAACGGAGGCTACACCTTC.

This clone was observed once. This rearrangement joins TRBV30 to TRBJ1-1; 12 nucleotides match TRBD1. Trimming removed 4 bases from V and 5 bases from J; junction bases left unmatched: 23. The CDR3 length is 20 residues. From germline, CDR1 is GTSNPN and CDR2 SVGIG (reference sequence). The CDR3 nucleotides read TGTGCCTGGACGAAAACAAGAGTTGCGGGACAGGGGGCCCCGAGGACTGAAGCTTTCTTT. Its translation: CAWTKTRVAGQGAPRTEAFF.

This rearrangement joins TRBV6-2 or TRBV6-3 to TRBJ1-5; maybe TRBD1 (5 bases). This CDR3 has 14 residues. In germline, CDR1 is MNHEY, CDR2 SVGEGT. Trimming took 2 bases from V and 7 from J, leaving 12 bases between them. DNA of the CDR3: TGTGCCAGCAGTTACATGGGGGGTCGGCAGCCCCAGCATTTT. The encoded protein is CASSYMGGRQPQHF.

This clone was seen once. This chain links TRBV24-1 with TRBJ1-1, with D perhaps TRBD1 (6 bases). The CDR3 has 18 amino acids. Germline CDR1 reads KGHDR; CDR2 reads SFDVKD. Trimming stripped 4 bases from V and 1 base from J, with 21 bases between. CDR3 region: CATSDRPRLDRRNTEAFF. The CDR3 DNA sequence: TGTGCCACCAGTGACCGCCCTCGCCTCGACAGGCGGAACACTGAAGCTTTCTTT.

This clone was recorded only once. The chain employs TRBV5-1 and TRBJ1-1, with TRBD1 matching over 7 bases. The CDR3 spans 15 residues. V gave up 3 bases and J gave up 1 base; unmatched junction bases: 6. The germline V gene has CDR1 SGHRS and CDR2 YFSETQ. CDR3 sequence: CASSSYRGPNTEAFF. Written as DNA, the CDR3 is TGCGCCAGCAGCTCGTACAGGGGACCGAACACTGAAGCTTTCTTT.

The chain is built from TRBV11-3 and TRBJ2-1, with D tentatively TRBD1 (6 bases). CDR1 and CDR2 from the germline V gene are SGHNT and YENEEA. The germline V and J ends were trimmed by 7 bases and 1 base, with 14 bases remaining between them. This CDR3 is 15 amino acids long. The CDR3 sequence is CASTPGQGSYNEQFF. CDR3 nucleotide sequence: TGTGCCAGCACCCCTGGTCAGGGGTCCTACAATGAGCAGTTCTTC. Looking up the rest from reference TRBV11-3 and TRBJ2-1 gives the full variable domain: EAGVVQSPRYKIIEKKQPVAFWCNPISGHNTLYWYLQNLGQGPELLIRYENEEAVDDSQLPKDRFSAERLKGVDSTLKIQPAELGDSAVYLCASTPGQGSYNEQFFGPGTRLTVL.

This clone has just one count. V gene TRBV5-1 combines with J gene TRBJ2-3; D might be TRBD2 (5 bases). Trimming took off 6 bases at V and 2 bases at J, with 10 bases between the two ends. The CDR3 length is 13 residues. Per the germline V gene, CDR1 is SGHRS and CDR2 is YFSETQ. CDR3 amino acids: CASKADLTDTQYF. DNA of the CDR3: TGCGCCAGCAAAGCGGACCTCACAGATACGCAGTATTTT.

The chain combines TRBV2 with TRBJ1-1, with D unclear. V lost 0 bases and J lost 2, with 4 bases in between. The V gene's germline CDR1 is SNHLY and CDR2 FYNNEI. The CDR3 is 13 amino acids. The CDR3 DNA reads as TGTGCCAGCAGTGAAGCGGCCAACACTGAAGCTTTCTTT. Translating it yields CASSEAANTEAFF.

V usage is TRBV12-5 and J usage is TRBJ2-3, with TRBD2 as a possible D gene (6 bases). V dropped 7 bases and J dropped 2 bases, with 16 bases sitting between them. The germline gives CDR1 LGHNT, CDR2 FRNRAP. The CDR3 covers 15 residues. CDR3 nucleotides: TGTGCTAGTGCTCTCTCAGCGGGTTTCACAGATACGCAGTATTTT. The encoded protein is CASALSAGFTDTQYF. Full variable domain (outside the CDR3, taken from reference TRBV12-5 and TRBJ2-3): DARVTQTPRHKVTEMGQEVTMRCQPILGHNTVFWYRQTMMQGLELLAYFRNRAPLDDSGMPKDRFSAEMPDATLATLKIQPSEPRDSAVYFCASALSAGFTDTQYFGPGTRLTVL.

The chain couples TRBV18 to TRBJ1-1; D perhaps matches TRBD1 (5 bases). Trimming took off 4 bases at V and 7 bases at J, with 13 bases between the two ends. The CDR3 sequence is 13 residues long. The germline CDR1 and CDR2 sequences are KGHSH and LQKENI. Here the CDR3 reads CASSHSDDSEAFF. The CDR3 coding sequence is TGTGCCAGCTCACACTCCGACGACAGTGAAGCTTTCTTT.

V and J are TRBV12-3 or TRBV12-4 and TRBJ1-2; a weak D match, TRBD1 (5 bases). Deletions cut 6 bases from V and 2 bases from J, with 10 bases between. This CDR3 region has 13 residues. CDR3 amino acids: CASSIDRNYGYTF. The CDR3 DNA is TGTGCCAGCAGCATTGACAGAAACTATGGCTACACCTTC.

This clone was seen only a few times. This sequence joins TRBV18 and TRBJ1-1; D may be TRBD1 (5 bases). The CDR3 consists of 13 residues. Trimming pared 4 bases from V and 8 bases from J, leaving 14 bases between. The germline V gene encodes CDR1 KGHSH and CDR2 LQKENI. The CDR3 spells CASSRQPPGEAFF. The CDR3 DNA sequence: TGTGCCAGCTCACGACAGCCCCCCGGCGAAGCTTTCTTT.

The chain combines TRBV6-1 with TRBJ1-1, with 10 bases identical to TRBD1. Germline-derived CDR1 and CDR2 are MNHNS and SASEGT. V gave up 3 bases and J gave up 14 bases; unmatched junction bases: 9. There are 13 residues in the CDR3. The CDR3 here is CASSDRDRGSLFF. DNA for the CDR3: TGTGCCAGCAGTGACCGGGACAGGGGATCTCTCTTCTTT.

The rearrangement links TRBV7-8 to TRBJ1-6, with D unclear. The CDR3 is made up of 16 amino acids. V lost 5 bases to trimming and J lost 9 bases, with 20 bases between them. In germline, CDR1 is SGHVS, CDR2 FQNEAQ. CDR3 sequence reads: CASSPGQVTRGSPLHF. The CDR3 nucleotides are TGTGCCAGCAGCCCTGGTCAGGTCACTCGGGGTTCACCCCTCCACTTT.

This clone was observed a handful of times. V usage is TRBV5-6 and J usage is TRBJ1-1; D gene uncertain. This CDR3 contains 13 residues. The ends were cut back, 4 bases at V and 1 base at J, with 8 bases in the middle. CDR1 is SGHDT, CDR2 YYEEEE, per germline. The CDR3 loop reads CASSLRGNTEAFF. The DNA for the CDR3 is TGTGCCAGCAGCCTGCGGGGGAACACTGAAGCTTTCTTT. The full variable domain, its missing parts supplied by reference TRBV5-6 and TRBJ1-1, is DAGVTQSPTHLIKTRGQQVTLRCSPKSGHDTVSWYQQALGQGPQFIFQYYEEEERQRGNFPDRFSGHQFPNYSSELNVNALLLGDSALYLCASSLRGNTEAFFGQGTRLTVV.

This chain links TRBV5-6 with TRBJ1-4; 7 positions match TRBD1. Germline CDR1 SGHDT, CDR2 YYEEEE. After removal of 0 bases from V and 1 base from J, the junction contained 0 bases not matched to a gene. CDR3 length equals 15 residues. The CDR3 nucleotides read TGTGCCAGCAGCTTGGGACAGGGAACTAATGAAAAACTGTTTTTT. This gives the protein CASSLGQGTNEKLFF.

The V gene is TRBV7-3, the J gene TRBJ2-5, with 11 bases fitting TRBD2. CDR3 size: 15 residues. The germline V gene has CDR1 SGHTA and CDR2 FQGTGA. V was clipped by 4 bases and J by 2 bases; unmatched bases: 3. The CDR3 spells CASSSLAGGQETQYF. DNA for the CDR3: TGTGCCAGCAGCTCCCTAGCGGGAGGTCAAGAGACCCAGTACTTC.

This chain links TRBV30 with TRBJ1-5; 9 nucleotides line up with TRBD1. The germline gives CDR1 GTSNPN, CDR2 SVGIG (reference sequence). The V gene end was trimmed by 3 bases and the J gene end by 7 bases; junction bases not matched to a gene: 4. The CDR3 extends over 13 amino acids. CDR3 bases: TGTGCCTGGAGACAGGGGGCGAACCAGCCCCAGCATTTT. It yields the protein CAWRQGANQPQHF. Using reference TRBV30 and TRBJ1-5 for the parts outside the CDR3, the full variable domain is SQTIHQWPATLVQPVGSPLSLECTVEGTSNPNLYWYRQAAGRGLQLLFYSVGIGQISSEVPQNLSASRPQDRQFILSSKKLLLSDSGFYLCAWRQGANQPQHFGDGTRLSIL.